One TCR beta chain is described in this entry. Its antigen is currently not known. Qualities for individual bases were not recorded, and no much larger clone is one base off. The sample's time point label, decoded: about 28 days (+/-7) after the second vaccine dose. AZD1222 recipients whose second dose came at about 4 weeks and those whose second dose came at about 12 weeks were combined into one group, since spike-specific TCR depth and breadth did not differ between the two schedules. Samples from vaccinated people were obtained from the UK trials COV001 and COV002, which included a single-blind randomized controlled phase 2/3 trial of AZD1222 (ChAdOx1 nCoV-19) in healthy adults. Trial participant PBMC samples were collected at day 0 and day 28 after the second dose for TCRbeta chain sequencing. This sample was included in a study of T cell responses to AZD1222 COVID-19 vaccine (dated by TCRdb to the early 2020s). Regarding the research as a whole: TCR sequencing was performed for roughly 240 trial participants, of whom 200 to 210 were given two doses of AZD1222 and approximately 25 were given two doses of MenACWY control vaccine. Trial participants were enrolled by age into subgroups of 18-55, 56-69 and 70-plus years, and roughly 160, 29 and 62 TCR-sequenced participants, respectively, were included in these subgroups.

The CDR3 regions of human TCRbeta chains were subjected to immunosequencing. For the original study's pipeline: Repertoire TCRs were checked for matches against a reference library of SARS-CoV-2-specific TCRs that had been generated using the MIRA antigen-specificity platform. Breadth was defined as the fraction of unique TCRs that were SARS-CoV-2-associated. Depth was defined as the fraction of total T cells that were SARS-CoV-2-associated. Each spike-specific TCR was assigned to its reactive spike region and to a CD4 or CD8 class using the MIRA data. Log10-transformed breadth and depth values were compared by one-way ANOVA with Sidak's multiple comparisons tests. TCRdb re-hosts the immuneACCESS table, in-frame sequences only. Its copies lack some clones; in the studies checked, an unresolved V gene accounts for under half of them, and the cause for the rest is not known. V, J and clone size are those of that table, while D and trimming were read from the DNA. For this sample the table gives around 170,000 clones, of which just over 85% were detected only once. About 9.9% of the sample is taken by the ten largest.

Study-level results and caveats: Because no day 14 peak-response samples were available, repertoires were characterized only after the peak T cell response. In the small 56-69-year group, the increase in depth fell short of significance, most likely because of low power. Most participants were white British and females outnumbered males, and the authors suggested that clonal diversity may have been underestimated. Conclusions about previously exposed vaccinees are limited because only six or seven AZD1222 recipients were SARS-CoV-2 seropositive at baseline. Vaccine-associated CD4 TCRs spanned the whole spike protein, with dominant responses in regions 160-218 and 743-854. Nearly half of unique spike-specific TCRs reportedly recognized epitopes outside regions mutated in the B.1.351 and B.1.1.7 variants. Spike-specific TCR breadth and depth rose significantly after two AZD1222 doses compared with day 0 and with MenACWY recipients.

From the germline V gene, CDR1 is SGHRS and CDR2 is YFSETQ. The germline V end is reduced by 0 bases and the J end by 1 base; junction bases left unmatched: 5. Spanning cysteine to phenylalanine, the CDR3 consists of 16 amino acids. The sequence is cut down to CDR3 DNA, 48 bases in frame from base 1. The sequence is built from TRBV5-1 and TRBJ1-1; TRBD1 agrees with 8 junctional bases. Sequenced material: peripheral blood, taken 28 days after the second AZD1222 dose. The sequence was collected from an adult who received the AZD1222 COVID-19 vaccine. The DNA sequence reads TGCGCCAGCAGCTTGGCTGGACAGGGAACGAACACTGAAGCTTTCTTT. This yields the protein CASSLAGQGTNTEAFF.